This TCR beta chain was profiled in a study of T cells in Graves' hyperthyroidism and ophthalmopathy. The wider study: Peripheral blood sampling occurred at initial diagnosis, before any treatment.

The CDR3 extends over 16 amino acids. Per the germline V gene, CDR1 is SGHRS and CDR2 is YFSETQ. As to this clonotype: Mismatch with germline at one junction end may stem from a read error.

Authors of the study amplified TCR beta CDR3 regions from RNA transcripts. A first-round RT-PCR of the TCR CDR3 used the HTBI primer set. TCRdb reprocessed the multiplex PCR reads with MiXCR, giving one entry per CDR3 protein. The table includes some 620,000 distinct CDR3 sequences, around 15% detected once. The sample was blood. This chain links TRBV5-1 with TRBJ2-3, with 8 positions matching TRBD1. The receptor's source is a woman in her thirties with Graves' hyperthyroidism. CDR3 sequence reads: CASRHLRTGLTDAQYF. CDR3 bases: TGTGCCAGCAGGCATCTCAGGACAGGGCTCACAGATGCGCAGTATTTT.